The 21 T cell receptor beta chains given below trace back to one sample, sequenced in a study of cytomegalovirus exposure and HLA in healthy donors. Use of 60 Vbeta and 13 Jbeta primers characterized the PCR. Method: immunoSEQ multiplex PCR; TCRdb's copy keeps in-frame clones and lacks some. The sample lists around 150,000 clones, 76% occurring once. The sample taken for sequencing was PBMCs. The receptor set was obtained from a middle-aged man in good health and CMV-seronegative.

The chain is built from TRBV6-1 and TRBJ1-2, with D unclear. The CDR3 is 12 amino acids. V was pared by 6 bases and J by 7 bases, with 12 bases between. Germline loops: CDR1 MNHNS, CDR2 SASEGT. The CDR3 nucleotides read TGTGCCAGCAGGTCCCCCCTACCTGGCTACACCTTC. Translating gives CASRSPLPGYTF.

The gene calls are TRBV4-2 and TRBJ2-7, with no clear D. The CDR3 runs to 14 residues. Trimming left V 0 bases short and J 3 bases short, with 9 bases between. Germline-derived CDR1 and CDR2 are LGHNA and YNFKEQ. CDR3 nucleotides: TGTGCCAGCAGCCAAGAGGCCCAAATCTACGAGCAGTACTTC. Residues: CASSQEAQIYEQYF.

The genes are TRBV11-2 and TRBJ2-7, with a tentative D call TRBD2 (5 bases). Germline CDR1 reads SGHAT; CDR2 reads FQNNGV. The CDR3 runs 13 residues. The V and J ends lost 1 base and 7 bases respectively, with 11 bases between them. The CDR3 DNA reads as TGTGCCAGCAGCTTAGGGACTGCCGGGGAGCAGTACTTC. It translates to CASSLGTAGEQYF. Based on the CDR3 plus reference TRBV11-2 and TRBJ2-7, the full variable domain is EAGVAQSPRYKIIEKRQSVAFWCNPISGHATLYWYQQILGQGPKLLIQFQNNGVVDDSQLPKDRFSAERLKGVDSTLKIQPAKLEDSAVYLCASSLGTAGEQYFGPGTRLTVT.

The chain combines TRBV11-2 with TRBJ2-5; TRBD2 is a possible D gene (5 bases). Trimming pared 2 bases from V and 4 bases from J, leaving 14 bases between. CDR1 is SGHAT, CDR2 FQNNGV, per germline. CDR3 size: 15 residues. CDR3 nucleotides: TGTGCCAGCAGCTTATCCGGGCGGGTGAGAGAGACCCAGTACTTC. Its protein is CASSLSGRVRETQYF.

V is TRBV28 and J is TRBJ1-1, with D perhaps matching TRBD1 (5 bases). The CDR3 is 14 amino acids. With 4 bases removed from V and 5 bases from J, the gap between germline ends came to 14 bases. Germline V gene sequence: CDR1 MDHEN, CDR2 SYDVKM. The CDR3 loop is CASSYSREGTEAFF. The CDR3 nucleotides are TGTGCCAGCAGTTATTCGCGGGAGGGGACTGAAGCTTTCTTT. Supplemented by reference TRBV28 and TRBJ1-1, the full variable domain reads DVKVTQSSRYLVKRTGEKVFLECVQDMDHENMFWYRQDPGLGLRLIYFSYDVKMKEKGDIPEGYSVSREKKERFSLILESASTNQTSMYLCASSYSREGTEAFFGQGTRLTVV.

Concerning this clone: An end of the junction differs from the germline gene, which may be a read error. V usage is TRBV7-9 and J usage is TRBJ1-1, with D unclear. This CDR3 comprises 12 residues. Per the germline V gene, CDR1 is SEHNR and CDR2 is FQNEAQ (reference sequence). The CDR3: CSSSSSVAEAFF. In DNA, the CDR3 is TGTTCCAGCAGCTCATCGGTCGCTGAAGCTTTCTTT.

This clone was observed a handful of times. As DNA, the CDR3 is TGTGCCGTATCACCAGACAGTACACAAGAAGCTTTCTTT. This encodes CAVSPDSTQEAFF. The chain couples TRBV6-1 to TRBJ1-1, with D tentatively TRBD1 (5 bases). In germline, CDR1 is MNHNS, CDR2 SASEGT. This CDR3 contains 13 residues. Trimming pared 11 bases from V and 8 bases from J, leaving 21 bases between.

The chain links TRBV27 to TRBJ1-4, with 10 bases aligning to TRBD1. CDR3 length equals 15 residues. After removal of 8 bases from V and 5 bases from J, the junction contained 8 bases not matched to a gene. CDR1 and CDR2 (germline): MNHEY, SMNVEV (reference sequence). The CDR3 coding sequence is TGTGCCAGCGGAATTCCGGGACAGGGGAATGAAAAACTGTTTTTT. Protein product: CASGIPGQGNEKLFF.

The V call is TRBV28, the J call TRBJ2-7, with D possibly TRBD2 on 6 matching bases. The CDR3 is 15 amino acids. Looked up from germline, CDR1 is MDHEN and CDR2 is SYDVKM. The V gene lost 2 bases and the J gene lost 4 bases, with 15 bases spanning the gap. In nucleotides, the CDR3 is TGTGCCAGCAGTTTAAAGGGACTCCTAGGGTACGAGCAGTACTTC. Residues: CASSLKGLLGYEQYF.

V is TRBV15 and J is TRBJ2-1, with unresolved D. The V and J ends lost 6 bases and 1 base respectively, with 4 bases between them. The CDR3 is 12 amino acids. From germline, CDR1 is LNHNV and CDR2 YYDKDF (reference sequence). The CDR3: CATRQSYNEQFF. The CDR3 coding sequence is TGTGCCACCAGACAATCCTACAATGAGCAGTTCTTC.

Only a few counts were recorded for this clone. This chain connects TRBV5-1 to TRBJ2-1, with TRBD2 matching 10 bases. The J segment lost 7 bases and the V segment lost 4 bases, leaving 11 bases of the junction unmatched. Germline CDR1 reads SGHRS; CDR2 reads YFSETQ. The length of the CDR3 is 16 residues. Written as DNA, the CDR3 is TGCGCCAGCAGCGATCCACTAGCGGGAACTCAGAATGAGCAGTTCTTC. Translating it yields CASSDPLAGTQNEQFF.

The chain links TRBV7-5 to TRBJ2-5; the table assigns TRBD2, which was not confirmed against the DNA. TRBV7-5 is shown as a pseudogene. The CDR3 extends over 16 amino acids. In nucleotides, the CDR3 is TGTGTCAGAAGCTCCAGACTAGCGGGGGACCAAGAGACCCAGTACTTC. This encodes CVRSSRLAGDQETQYF.

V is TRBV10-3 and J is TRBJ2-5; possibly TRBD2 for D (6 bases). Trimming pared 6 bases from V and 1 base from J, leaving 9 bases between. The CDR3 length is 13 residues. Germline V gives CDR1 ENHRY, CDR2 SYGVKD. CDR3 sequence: CAIRPGLQETQYF. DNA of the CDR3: TGTGCCATCAGGCCGGGACTCCAAGAGACCCAGTACTTC.

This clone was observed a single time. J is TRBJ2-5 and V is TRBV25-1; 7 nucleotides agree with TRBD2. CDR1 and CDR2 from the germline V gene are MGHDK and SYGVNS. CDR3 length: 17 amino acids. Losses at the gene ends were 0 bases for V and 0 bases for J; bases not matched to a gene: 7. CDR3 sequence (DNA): TGTGCCAGCAGTGAATATGTGGGGGGGATGTACCAAGAGACCCAGTACTTC. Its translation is CASSEYVGGMYQETQYF.

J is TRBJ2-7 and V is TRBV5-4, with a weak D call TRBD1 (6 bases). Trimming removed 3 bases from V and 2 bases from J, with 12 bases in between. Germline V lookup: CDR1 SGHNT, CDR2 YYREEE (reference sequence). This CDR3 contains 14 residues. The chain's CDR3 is CASSSKQGPYEQYF. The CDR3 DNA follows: TGTGCCAGCAGCTCCAAACAGGGCCCCTACGAGCAGTACTTC.

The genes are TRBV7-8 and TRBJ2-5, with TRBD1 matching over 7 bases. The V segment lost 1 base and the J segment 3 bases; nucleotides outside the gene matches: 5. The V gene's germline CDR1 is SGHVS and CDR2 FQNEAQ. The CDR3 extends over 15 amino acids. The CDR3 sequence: CASSLDDRVKETQYF. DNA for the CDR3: TGTGCCAGCAGCTTAGACGACAGGGTAAAAGAGACCCAGTACTTC.

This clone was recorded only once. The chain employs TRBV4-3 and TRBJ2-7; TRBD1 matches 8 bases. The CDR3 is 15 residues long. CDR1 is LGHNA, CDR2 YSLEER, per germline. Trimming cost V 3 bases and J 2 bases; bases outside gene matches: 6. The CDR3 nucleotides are TGCGCCAGCAGCCACCTAGGACAGGGAACCTACGAGCAGTACTTC. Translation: CASSHLGQGTYEQYF.

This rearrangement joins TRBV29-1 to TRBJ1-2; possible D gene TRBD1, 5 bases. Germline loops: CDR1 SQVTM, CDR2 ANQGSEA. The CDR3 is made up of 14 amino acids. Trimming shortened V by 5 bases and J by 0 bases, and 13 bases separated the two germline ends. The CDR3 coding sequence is TGCAGCGTTATTACGGGGGAGTCTAACTATGGCTACACCTTC. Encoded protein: CSVITGESNYGYTF.

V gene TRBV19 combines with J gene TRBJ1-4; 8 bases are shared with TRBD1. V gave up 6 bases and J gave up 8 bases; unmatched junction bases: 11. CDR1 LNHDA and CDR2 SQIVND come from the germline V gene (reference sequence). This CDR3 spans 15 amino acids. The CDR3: CASRAMTGAREKLFF. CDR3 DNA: TGTGCCAGTAGAGCTATGACAGGGGCCCGCGAAAAACTGTTTTTT.

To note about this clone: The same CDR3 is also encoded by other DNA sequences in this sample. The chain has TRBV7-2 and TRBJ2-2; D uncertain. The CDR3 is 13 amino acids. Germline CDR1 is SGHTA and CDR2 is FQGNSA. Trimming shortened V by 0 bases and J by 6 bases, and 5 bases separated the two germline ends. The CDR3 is CASSLAGAGELFF. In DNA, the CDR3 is TGTGCCAGCAGCTTAGCAGGAGCCGGGGAGCTGTTTTTT.

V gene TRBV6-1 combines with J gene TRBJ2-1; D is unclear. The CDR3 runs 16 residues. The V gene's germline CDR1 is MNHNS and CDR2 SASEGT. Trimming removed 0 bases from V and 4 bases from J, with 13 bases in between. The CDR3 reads CASSEAREVTYNEQFF. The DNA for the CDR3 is TGTGCCAGCAGTGAAGCGCGCGAGGTTACTTACAATGAGCAGTTCTTC.